The source of this T cell receptor (beta chain) is a study of CD8 T cells in Susac syndrome. Random hexamers primed reverse transcription of roughly 0.5 to 1 ug RNA. TCRdb processed the immunoSEQ multiplex PCR reads anew with MiXCR; each CDR3 protein has one entry. The table lists 120,000 or so distinct CDR3 sequences, about 94% of them singletons. The TCR sequence derives from a human donor with Susac syndrome. The material sequenced was CD8+ T cells from PBMCs.

In DNA form, the CDR3 reads TGTGCCAGCAGCTTAATGGGGACCGATAGTCTCCAAGAGACCCAGTACTTC. This encodes CASSLMGTDSLQETQYF. The chain is built from TRBV7-2 and TRBJ2-5; D is tentatively TRBD1 or TRBD2 (5 bases each). Germline V gives CDR1 SGHTA, CDR2 FQGNSA. This CDR3 has 17 amino acids. Trimming removed 2 bases at V and 1 base at J, with 17 bases between.